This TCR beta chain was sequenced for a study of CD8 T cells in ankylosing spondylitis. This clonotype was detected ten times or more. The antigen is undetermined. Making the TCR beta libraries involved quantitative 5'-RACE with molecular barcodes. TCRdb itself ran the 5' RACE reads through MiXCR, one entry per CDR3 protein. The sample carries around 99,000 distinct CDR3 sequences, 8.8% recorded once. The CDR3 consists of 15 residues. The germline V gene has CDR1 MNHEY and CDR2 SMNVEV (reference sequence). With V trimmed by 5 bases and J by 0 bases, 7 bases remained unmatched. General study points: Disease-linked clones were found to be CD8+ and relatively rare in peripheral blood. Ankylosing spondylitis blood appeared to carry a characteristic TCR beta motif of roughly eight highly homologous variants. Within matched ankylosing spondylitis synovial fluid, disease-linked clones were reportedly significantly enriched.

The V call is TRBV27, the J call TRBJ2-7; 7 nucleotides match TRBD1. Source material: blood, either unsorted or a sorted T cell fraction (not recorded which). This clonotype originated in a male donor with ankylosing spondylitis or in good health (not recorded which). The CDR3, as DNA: TGTGCCAGCAGTCCGACTACAGGGGTCTCCTACGAGCAGTACTTC. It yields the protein CASSPTTGVSYEQYF.